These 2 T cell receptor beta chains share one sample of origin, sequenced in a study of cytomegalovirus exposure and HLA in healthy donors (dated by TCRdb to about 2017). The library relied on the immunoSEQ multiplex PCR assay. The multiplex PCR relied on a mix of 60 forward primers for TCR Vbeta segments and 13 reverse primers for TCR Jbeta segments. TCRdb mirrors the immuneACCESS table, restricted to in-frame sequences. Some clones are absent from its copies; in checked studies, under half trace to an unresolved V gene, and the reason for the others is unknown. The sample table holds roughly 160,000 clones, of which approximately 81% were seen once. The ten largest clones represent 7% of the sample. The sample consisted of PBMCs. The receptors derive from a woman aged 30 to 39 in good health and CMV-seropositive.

CDR3 coding DNA: TGCGCCAGCAGCTTTTTAAGCGGGGGAAGAGGGAATGAGCAGTTCTTC. It encodes CASSFLSGGRGNEQFF. The chain couples TRBV5-1 to TRBJ2-1; TRBD2 aligns across 8 bases. Germline values: CDR1 SGHRS, CDR2 YFSETQ. J was trimmed by 7 bases and V by 2 bases; bases with no gene match: 11. This CDR3 is 16 amino acids long.

DNA of the CDR3: TGTGCCAGTAGTATGGGCAGGGATGGTTCACCCCTCCACTTT. It yields the protein CASSMGRDGSPLHF. The chain joins TRBV19 to TRBJ1-6; D is possibly TRBD1 (5 bases). The germline CDR1 and CDR2 sequences are LNHDA and SQIVND (reference sequence). V lost 3 bases and J lost 9, with 12 bases in between. The CDR3 has 14 amino acids. The full variable domain, with the rest looked up from reference TRBV19 and TRBJ1-6, is DGGITQSPKYLFRKEGQNVTLSCEQNLNHDAMYWYRQDPGQGLRLIYYSQIVNDFQKGDIAEGYSVSREKKESFPLTVTSAQKNPTAFYLCASSMGRDGSPLHFGNGTRLTVT.